This TCR beta chain was retrieved from a study of OX40 agonist ivuxolimab in advanced cancers. Clones were read by immunoSEQ multiplex PCR, and TCRdb kept only the in-frame ones, dropping some. Of fewer than 100,000 clones in the sample, around 86% were seen once. The V gene's germline CDR1 is LNHDA and CDR2 SQIVND (reference sequence). V gave up 5 bases and J gave up 1 base, with 17 bases separating them. The CDR3 sequence is 16 residues long. This material consisted of CD4+ or CD8+ T cells sorted from blood, taken in a trial of the OX40 agonist ivuxolimab. The sequence was collected from an adult with an advanced solid tumor such as melanoma, head and neck, liver or kidney cancer. The chain couples TRBV19 to TRBJ1-1, with a possible D match to TRBD1 (5 bases). The CDR3 is CASSFPDSPRNTEAFF. The CDR3 nucleotides read TGTGCCAGTAGTTTCCCAGACAGTCCCAGGAACACTGAAGCTTTCTTT.